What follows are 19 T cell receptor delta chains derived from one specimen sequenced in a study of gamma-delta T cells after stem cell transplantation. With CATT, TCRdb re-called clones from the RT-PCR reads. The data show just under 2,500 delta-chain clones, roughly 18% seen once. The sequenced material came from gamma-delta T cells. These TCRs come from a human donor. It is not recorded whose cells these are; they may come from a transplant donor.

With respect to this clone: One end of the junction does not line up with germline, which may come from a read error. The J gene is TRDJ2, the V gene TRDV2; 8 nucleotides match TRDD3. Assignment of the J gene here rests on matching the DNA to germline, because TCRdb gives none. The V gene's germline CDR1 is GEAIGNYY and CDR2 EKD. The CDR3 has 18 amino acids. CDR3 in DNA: TGTGCCCGTGACACCGGTTCGGGGGGATATAGGAAGACAGCACAACTCTTCTTT. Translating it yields CARDTGSGGYRKTAQLFF.

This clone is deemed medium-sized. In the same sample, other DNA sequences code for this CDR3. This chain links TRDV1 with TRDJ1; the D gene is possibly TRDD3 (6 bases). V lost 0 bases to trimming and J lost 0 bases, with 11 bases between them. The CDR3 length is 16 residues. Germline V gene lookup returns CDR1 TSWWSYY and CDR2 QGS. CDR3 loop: CALGELGDHYTDKLIF. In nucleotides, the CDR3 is TGTGCTCTTGGGGAACTGGGGGACCATTACACCGATAAACTCATCTTT.

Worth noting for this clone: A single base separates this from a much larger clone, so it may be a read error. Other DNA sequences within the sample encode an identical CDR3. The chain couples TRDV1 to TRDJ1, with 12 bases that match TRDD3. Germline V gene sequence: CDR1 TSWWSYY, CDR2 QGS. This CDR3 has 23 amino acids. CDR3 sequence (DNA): TGTGCTCTTGGGGAACGTTGGCCTTCCTTACTGGGGGATACTTTTTATCACACCGACAAACTCATCTTT. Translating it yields CALGERWPSLLGDTFYHTDKLIF.

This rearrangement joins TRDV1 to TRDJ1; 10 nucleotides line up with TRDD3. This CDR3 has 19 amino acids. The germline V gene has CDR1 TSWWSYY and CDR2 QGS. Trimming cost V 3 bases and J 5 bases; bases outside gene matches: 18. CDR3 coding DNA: TGTGCTCTTGGGGACCCTTCCCTAGATTGGGGGATACTAGTGGATAAACTCATCTTT. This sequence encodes CALGDPSLDWGILVDKLIF.

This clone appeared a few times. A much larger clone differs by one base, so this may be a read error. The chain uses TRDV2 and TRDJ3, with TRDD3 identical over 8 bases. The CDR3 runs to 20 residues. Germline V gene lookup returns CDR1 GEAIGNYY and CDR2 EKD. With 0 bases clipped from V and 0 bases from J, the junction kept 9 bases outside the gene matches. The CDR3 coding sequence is TGTGCCTGTGACACCGCTGGGGGACACACCAGCTCCTGGGACACCCGACAGATGTTTTTC. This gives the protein CACDTAGGHTSSWDTRQMFF.

The CDR3 region is CAFRLYTAHLFF. In DNA, the CDR3 is TGTGCCTTTAGGTTATACACAGCACACCTCTTCTTT. No V gene was called, and the J gene is TRDJ2. This CDR3 contains 12 residues.

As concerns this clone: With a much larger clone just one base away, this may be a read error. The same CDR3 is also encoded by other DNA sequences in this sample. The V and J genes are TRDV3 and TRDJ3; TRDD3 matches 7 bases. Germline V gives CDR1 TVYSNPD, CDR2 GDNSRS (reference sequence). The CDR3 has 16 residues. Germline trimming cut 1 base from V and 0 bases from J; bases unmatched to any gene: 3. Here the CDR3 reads CAFTGGCSWDTRQMFF. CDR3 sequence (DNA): TGTGCCTTTACCGGGGGATGCTCCTGGGACACCCGACAGATGTTTTTC.

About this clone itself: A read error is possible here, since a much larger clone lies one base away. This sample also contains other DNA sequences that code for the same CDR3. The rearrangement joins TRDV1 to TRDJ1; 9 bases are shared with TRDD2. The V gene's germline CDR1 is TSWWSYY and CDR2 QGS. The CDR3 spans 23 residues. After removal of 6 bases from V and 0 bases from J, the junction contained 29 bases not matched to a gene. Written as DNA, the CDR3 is TGTGCTCTTGGAGGCCTTCCTACAATTCTTACTCTTCGTACCGGGGGCTACACCGATAAACTCATCTTT. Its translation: CALGGLPTILTLRTGGYTDKLIF.

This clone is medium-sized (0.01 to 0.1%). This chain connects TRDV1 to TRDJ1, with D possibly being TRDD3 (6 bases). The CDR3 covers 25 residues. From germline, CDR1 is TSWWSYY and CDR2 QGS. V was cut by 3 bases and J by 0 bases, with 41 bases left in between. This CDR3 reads CALGDRFLLPNGLGTPWRDTDKLIF. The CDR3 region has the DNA TGTGCTCTTGGGGATAGGTTCTTGTTGCCTAACGGTCTGGGGACCCCGTGGAGAGACACCGATAAACTCATCTTT.

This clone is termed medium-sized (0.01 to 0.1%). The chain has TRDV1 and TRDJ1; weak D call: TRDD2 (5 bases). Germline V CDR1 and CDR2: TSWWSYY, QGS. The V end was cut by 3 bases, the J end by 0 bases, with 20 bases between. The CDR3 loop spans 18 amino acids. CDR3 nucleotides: TGTGCTCTTGGGGATACTTCCGATCGGTCCCCGTACACCGATAAACTCATCTTT. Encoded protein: CALGDTSDRSPYTDKLIF.

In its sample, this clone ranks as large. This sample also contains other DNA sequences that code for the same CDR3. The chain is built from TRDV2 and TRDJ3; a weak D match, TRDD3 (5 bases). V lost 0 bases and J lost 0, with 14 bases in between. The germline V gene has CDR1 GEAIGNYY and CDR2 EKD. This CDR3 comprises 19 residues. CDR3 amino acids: CACDTVDTGASWDTRQMFF. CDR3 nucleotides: TGTGCCTGTGACACCGTTGATACTGGAGCCTCCTGGGACACCCGACAGATGTTTTTC.

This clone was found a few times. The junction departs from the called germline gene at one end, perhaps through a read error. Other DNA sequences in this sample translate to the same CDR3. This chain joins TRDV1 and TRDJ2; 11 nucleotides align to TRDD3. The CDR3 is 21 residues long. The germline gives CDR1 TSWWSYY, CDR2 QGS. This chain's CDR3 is CALGESSYWGISTPLTAQLFF. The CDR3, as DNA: TGTGCTCTTGGGGAATCGTCCTACTGGGGGATATCGACGCCTTTGACAGCGCAACTCTTCTTT.

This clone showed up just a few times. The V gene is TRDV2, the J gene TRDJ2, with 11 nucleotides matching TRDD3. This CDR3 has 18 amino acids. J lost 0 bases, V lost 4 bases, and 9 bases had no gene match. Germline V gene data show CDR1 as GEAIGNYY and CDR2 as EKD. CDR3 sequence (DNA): TGTGCCTGTGAGATCGTCCTGGGGGATACAGCTTTGACAGCACAACTCTTCTTT. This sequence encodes CACEIVLGDTALTAQLFF.

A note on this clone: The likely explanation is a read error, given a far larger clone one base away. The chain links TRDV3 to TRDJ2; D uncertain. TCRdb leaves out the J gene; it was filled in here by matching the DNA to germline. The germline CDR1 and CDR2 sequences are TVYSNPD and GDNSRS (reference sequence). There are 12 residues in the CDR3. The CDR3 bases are TGTGCCTTTTACGGGGCCACAGAACAACTCTTCTTT. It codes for CAFYGATEQLFF.

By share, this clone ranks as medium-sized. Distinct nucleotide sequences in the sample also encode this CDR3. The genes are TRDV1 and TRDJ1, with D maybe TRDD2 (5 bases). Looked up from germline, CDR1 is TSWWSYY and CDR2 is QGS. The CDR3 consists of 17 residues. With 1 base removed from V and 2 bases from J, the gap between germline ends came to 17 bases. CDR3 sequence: CALGERVFLEGTDKLIF. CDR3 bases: TGTGCTCTTGGGGAACGCGTATTCCTTGAGGGGACCGATAAACTCATCTTT.

CDR3 in amino acids: CACDTAEPGFVLPPRDTRQMFF. For the CDR3, the DNA is TGTGCCTGTGACACCGCGGAGCCGGGTTTCGTCCTCCCACCCCGGGACACCCGACAGATGTTTTTC. The chain joins TRDV2 to TRDJ3; D is undetermined. V lost 0 bases and J 5 bases, leaving 28 bases between the germline ends. CDR3 length equals 22 residues. Germline values: CDR1 GEAIGNYY, CDR2 EKD.

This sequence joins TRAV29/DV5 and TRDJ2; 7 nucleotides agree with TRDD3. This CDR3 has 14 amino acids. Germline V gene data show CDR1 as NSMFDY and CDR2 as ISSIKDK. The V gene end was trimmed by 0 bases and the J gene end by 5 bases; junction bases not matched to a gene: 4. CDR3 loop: CAASAGDATAQLFF. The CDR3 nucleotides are TGTGCAGCAAGCGCGGGGGATGCAACAGCACAACTCTTCTTT.

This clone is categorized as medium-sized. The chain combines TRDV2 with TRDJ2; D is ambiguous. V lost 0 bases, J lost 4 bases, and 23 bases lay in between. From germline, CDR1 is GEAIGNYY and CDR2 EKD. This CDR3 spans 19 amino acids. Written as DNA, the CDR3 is TGTGCCTGTGACACCCTCCCGCCTATGGGAGGGGTAAAGACAGCACAACTCTTCTTT. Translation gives CACDTLPPMGGVKTAQLFF.

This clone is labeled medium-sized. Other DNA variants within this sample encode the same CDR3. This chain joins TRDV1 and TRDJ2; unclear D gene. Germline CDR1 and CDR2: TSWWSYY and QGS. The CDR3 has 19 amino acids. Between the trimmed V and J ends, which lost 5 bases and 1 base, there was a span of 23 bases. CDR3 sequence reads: CALGLLMPLSPLLTAQLFF. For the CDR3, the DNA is TGTGCTCTTGGGCTTCTAATGCCTCTCTCCCCCCTTTTGACAGCACAACTCTTCTTT.